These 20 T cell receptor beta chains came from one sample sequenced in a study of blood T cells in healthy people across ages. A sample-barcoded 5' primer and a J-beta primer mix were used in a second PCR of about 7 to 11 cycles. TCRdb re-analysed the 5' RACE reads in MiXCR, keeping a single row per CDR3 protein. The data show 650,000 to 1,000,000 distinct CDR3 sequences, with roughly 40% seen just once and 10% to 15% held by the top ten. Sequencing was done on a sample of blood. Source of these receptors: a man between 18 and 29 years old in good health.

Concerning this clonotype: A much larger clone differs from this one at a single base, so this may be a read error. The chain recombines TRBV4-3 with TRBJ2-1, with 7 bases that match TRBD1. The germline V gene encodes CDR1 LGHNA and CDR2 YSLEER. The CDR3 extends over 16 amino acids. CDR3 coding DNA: TGCACCAGCACCCAGAATTACAGGGGCAACGTGAATGAGCAGTTCTTC. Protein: CTSTQNYRGNVNEQFF.

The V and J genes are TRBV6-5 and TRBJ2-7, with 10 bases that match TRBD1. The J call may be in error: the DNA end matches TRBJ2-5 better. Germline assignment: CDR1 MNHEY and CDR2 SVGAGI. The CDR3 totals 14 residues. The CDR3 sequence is CASSRQGAQETQYF. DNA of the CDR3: TGTGCCAGCAGTCGACAGGGGGCGCAAGAGACCCAGTACTTC.

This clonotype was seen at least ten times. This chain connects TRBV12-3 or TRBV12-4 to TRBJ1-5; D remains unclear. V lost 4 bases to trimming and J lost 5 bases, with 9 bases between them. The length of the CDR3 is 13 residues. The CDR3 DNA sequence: TGTGCCAGCAGTTACACGCAGTATCAGCCCCAGCATTTT. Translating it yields CASSYTQYQPQHF.

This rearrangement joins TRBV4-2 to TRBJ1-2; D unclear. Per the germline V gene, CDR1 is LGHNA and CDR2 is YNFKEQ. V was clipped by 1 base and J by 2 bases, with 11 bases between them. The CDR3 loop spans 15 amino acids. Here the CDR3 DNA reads TGTGCCAGCAGCCAAGCGGTCGGTGCCAACTATGGCTACACCTTC. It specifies CASSQAVGANYGYTF.

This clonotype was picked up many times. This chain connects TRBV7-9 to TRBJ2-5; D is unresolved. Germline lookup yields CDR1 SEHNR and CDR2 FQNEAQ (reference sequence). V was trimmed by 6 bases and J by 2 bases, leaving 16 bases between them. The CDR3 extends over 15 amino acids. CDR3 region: CASRTRAGSQETQYF. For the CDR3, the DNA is TGTGCCAGCAGAACACGGGCTGGCTCGCAAGAGACCCAGTACTTC.

The CDR3 reads CAISEQGGADTQYF. CDR3 nucleotides: TGTGCCATCAGTGAGCAGGGTGGCGCAGATACGCAGTATTTT. The chain couples TRBV10-3 to TRBJ2-3; a possible D gene is TRBD1 (5 bases). This CDR3 has 14 amino acids. Germline CDR1 reads ENHRY; CDR2 reads SYGVKD. V was cut by 2 bases and J by 4 bases, with 10 bases left in between.

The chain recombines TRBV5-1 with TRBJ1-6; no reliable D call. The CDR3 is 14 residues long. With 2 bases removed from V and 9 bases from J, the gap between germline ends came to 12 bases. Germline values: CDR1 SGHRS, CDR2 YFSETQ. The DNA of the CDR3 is TGCGCCAGCAGCTTAGGGCAGCATGGTTCACCCCTCCACTTT. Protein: CASSLGQHGSPLHF.

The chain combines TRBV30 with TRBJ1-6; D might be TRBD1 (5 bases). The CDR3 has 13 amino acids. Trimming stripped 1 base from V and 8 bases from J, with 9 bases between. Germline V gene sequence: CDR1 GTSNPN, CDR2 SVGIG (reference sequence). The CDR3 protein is CAWSGRADSPLHF. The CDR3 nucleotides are TGTGCCTGGAGTGGCAGGGCGGATTCACCCCTCCACTTT.

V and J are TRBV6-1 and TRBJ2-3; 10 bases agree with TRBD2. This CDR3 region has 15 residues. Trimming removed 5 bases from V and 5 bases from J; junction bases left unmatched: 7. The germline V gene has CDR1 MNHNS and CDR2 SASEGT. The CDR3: CASSSRLAGIDTQYF. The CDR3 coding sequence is TGTGCCAGCAGTTCCCGACTAGCGGGCATAGATACGCAGTATTTT.

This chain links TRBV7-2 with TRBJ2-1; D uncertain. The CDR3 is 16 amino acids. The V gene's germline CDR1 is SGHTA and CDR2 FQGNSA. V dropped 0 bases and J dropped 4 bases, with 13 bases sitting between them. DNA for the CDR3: TGTGCCAGCAGCTTAGCCGCTATGCCGGATTACAATGAGCAGTTCTTC. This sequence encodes CASSLAAMPDYNEQFF.

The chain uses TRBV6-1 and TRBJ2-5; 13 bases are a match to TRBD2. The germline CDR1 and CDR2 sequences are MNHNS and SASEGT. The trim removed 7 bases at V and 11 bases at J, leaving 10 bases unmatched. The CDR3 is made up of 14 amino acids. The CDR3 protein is CASNPGLAGNEQYF. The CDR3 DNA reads TGTGCCAGCAACCCGGGACTAGCGGGAAATGAGCAGTACTTC.

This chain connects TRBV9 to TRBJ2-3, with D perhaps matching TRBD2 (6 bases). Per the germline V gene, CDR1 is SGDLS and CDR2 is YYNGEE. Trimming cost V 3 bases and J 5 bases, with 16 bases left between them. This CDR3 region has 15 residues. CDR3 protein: CASSGRGLGGDTQYF. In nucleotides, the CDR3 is TGTGCCAGCAGCGGGCGGGGCCTCGGGGGAGATACGCAGTATTTT.

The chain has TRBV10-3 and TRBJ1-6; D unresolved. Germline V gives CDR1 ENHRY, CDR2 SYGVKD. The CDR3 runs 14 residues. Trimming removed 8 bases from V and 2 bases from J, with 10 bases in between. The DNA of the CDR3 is TGTGCCATCGCGGCAGACCCCTATAATTCACCCCTCCACTTT. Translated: CAIAADPYNSPLHF.

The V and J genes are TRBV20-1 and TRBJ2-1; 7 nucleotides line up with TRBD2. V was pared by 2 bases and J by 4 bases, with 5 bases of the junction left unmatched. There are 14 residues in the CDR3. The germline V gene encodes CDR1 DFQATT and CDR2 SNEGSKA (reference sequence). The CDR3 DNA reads TGCAGTGCTAGACCTCGGGGGGAGTACAATGAGCAGTTCTTC. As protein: CSARPRGEYNEQFF.

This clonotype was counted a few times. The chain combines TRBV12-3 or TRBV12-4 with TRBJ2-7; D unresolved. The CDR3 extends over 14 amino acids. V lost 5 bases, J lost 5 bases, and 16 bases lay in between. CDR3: CASSPRGVANEQYF. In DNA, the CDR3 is TGTGCCAGCAGTCCCCGAGGTGTAGCCAACGAGCAGTACTTC.

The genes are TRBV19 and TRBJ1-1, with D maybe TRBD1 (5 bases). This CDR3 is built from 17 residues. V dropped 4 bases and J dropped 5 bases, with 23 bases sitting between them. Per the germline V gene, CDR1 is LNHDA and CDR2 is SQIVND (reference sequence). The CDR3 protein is CASSTRPPGSVRTEAFF. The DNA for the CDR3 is TGTGCCAGTAGTACACGACCCCCAGGGAGCGTTCGGACTGAAGCTTTCTTT.

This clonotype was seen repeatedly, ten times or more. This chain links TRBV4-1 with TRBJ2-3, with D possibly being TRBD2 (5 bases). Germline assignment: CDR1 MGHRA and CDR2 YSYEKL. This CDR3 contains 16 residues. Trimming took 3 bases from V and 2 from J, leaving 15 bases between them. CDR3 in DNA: TGCGCCAGCAGCCAGAGGGAACAGAGGATCACAGATACGCAGTATTTT. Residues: CASSQREQRITDTQYF.

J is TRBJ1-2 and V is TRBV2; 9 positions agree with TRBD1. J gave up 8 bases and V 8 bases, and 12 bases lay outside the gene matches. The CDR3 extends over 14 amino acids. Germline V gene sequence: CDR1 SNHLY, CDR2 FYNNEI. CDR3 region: CASLNRGRRGGYTF. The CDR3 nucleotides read TGTGCCAGCCTAAACAGGGGGCGCCGTGGGGGCTACACCTTC.

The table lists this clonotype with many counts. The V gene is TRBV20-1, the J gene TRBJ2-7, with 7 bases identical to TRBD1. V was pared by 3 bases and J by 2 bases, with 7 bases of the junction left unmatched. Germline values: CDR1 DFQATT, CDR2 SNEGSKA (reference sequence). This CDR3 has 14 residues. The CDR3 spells CSARTTGPPYEQYF. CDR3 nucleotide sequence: TGCAGTGCTAGGACGACAGGGCCCCCCTACGAGCAGTACTTC.

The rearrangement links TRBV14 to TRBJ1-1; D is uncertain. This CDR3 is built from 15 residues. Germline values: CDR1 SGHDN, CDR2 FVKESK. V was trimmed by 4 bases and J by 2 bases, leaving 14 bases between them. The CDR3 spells CASSPGPLPNTEAFF. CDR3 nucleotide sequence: TGTGCCAGCAGCCCCGGACCGTTACCAAACACTGAAGCTTTCTTT.